This passage covers 6 T cell receptor beta chains from one sample sequenced in a study of Graves' ophthalmopathy and Graves' hyperthyroidism. The TCR beta CDR3 regions underwent amplification from RNA transcripts. HTBI-primed first-round RT-PCR preceded second-round multiplex PCR. TCRdb re-derived calls from the multiplex PCR reads in MiXCR, one entry per CDR3 protein. The data contain about 1.2 million distinct CDR3 sequences, 35% to 45% of them singletons. Sequencing was carried out using peripheral blood or thyroid tissue (not recorded which). Receptor source: an adult man with Graves' hyperthyroidism.

The sample holds many counts of this clonotype. The rearrangement links TRBV9 to TRBJ1-1; D gene unclear. This CDR3 region has 14 residues. V was clipped by 0 bases and J by 1 base, with 7 bases between them. CDR1 and CDR2 (germline): SGDLS, YYNGEE. CDR3 DNA: TGTGCCAGCAGCGTAGTAGGGCCGAACACTGAAGCTTTCTTT. Its translation is CASSVVGPNTEAFF.

The chain couples TRBV5-1 to TRBJ2-5; D remains ambiguous. The ends were cut back, 5 bases at V and 4 bases at J, with 9 bases in the middle. CDR1 and CDR2 from the germline V gene are SGHRS and YFSETQ. The length of the CDR3 is 12 residues. The CDR3 DNA follows: TGCGCCAGCAGTCATGAGGTAGAGACCCAGTACTTC. This encodes CASSHEVETQYF.

The J gene is TRBJ2-7, the V gene TRBV29-1; 7 bases align to TRBD1. Germline CDR1 SQVTM, CDR2 ANQGSEA. Trimming removed 4 bases from V and 4 bases from J; junction bases left unmatched: 10. CDR3 length equals 14 residues. CDR3 region: CSVAGGTEVYEQYF. DNA for the CDR3: TGCAGCGTTGCAGGTGGGACAGAGGTTTACGAGCAGTACTTC.

This clonotype was observed a handful of times. This rearrangement joins TRBV12-3 or TRBV12-4 to TRBJ1-5, with D perhaps TRBD1 (6 bases). The CDR3 has 17 amino acids. Trimming shortened V by 1 base and J by 0 bases, and 13 bases separated the two germline ends. CDR3 nucleotide sequence: TGTGCCAGCAGTTTAGTCAGGGGTATCTATAGCAATCAGCCCCAGCATTTT. Translation gives CASSLVRGIYSNQPQHF.

The V and J genes are TRBV7-8 and TRBJ1-6; no definite D call. V lost 8 bases and J 13 bases, leaving 18 bases between the germline ends. Germline loops: CDR1 SGHVS, CDR2 FQNEAQ. This CDR3 region has 13 residues. The CDR3 region is CASPSELPFPLHF. The CDR3 coding sequence is TGTGCCAGCCCCTCGGAGCTACCCTTCCCCCTCCACTTT. The full variable domain, completed using reference TRBV7-8 and TRBJ1-6, is GAGVSQSPRYKVAKRGQDVALRCDPISGHVSLFWYQQALGQGPEFLTYFQNEAQLDKSGLPSDRFFAERPEGSVSTLKIQRTQQEDSAVYLCASPSELPFPLHFGNGTRLTVT.

The chain carries TRBV12-3 or TRBV12-4 and TRBJ2-2, with D unclear. Trimming took off 4 bases at V and 4 bases at J, with 10 bases between the two ends. The CDR3 is 14 amino acids. The CDR3 region is CASSWTEVTGELFF. As DNA, the CDR3 is TGTGCCAGCAGTTGGACGGAAGTCACCGGGGAGCTGTTTTTT.